This T cell receptor (beta chain) stems from a study of OX40 agonist ivuxolimab in advanced cancers. For the study at large: Dose-escalation patients' cancers were hepatocellular carcinoma, melanoma, renal cell or head and neck cancer. Allowance was made for prior anti-PD-1, anti-PD-L1 or anti-CTLA-4 therapy, and about 37% had some.

Study results and caveats: Expanded peripheral T-cell antigen specificity went undetermined. CD4+ and CD8+ blood T cells expanded clonally by week 6 at 0.1 to 3.0 mg/kg.

A note on this clone: Its target is not known.

Sequencing was performed with immunoSEQ multiplex PCR; in TCRdb, only in-frame clones are kept and a portion is missing. This table holds approximately 100,000 clones, 70% to 90% found once. Trimming cost V 5 bases and J 6 bases; bases outside gene matches: 10. The CDR3 spans 15 residues. Germline-derived CDR1 and CDR2 are SEHNR and FQNEAQ (reference sequence). The source was CD4+ or CD8+ T cells sorted from blood, collected in a trial of the OX40 agonist ivuxolimab. The genes are TRBV7-9 and TRBJ1-3; 7 bases map to TRBD1. This clonotype was sampled from an adult with an advanced solid tumor such as melanoma, head and neck, liver or kidney cancer. In nucleotides, the CDR3 is TGTGCCAGCAGCGACCGACAGGGTGTCGAAAACACCATATATTTT. This translates into CASSDRQGVENTIYF.